Presented here are 21 T cell receptor beta chains from one specimen sequenced in a study of T cell responses to AZD1222 COVID-19 vaccine. This table comes from immunoSEQ multiplex PCR, and its TCRdb copy is limited to in-frame clones, with some not included. The sample includes 100,000 or so clones, more than 85% of them seen just once. The starting material was peripheral blood, obtained on day 0 of AZD1222 vaccination. The receptors shown here come from an adult in good health.

This chain uses TRBV15 with TRBJ2-3, with TRBD2 matching over 8 bases. Germline lookup yields CDR1 LNHNV and CDR2 YYDKDF (reference sequence). Trimming cost V 0 bases and J 4 bases; bases outside gene matches: 3. The CDR3 runs 15 residues. CDR3 DNA: TGTGCCACCAGCAGAGAAAGCGGGAGTGCAGATACGCAGTATTTT. It is translated as CATSRESGSADTQYF.

The chain couples TRBV7-6 to TRBJ2-1, with a weak D call TRBD1 (5 bases). The CDR3 is 15 residues long. With 5 bases removed from V and 0 bases from J, the gap between germline ends came to 11 bases. The germline gives CDR1 SGHVS, CDR2 FNYEAQ. CDR3: CASSPTVSSYNEQFF. DNA of the CDR3: TGTGCCAGCAGCCCGACAGTAAGCTCCTACAATGAGCAGTTCTTC.

This chain connects TRBV19 to TRBJ1-4; D ambiguous. V was shortened by 4 bases and J by 7 bases, with 22 bases between the two germline ends. Germline CDR1 reads LNHDA; CDR2 reads SQIVND (reference sequence). The CDR3 length is 17 residues. As DNA, the CDR3 is TGTGCCAGTAGTACCACCTCCGTCCGATCGGGCGGTGAAAAACTGTTTTTT. Its protein product is CASSTTSVRSGGEKLFF.

Turning to this clone: The identical CDR3 is also encoded by other nucleotide sequences in the sample. The chain links TRBV5-4 to TRBJ1-5; D perhaps matches TRBD1 (5 bases). Trimming stripped 0 bases from V and 4 bases from J, with 5 bases between. This CDR3 has 13 amino acids. Germline CDR1 SGHNT, CDR2 YYREEE (reference sequence). The CDR3 sequence is CASSLDRNQPQHF. CDR3 sequence (DNA): TGTGCCAGCAGCTTGGACAGGAATCAGCCCCAGCATTTT.

The rearrangement links TRBV4-3 to TRBJ1-2, with D perhaps matching TRBD1 (5 bases). This CDR3 spans 16 amino acids. V was pared by 3 bases and J by 2 bases, with 16 bases between. Looked up from germline, CDR1 is LGHNA and CDR2 is YSLEER. CDR3 sequence reads: CASSHNLGTGNYGYTF. CDR3 in DNA: TGCGCCAGCAGCCACAATCTCGGAACAGGAAACTATGGCTACACCTTC.

V and J are TRBV12-3 or TRBV12-4 and TRBJ1-2, with 8 bases lining up with TRBD1. V trimming: 6 bases; J trimming: 7 bases; junction bases outside the gene matches: 7. This CDR3 spans 13 amino acids. The CDR3 DNA follows: TGTGCCAGCAGCCTTCCGGGACAGGCTGGCTACACCTTC. Protein product: CASSLPGQAGYTF.

CDR3 nucleotide sequence: TGTGCCAGCATGACAGGGGGAGAAAAACTGTTTTTT. Encoded protein: CASMTGGEKLFF. The gene calls are TRBV6-6 and TRBJ1-4; 9 bases map to TRBD1. Losses at the gene ends were 7 bases for V and 8 bases for J; bases not matched to a gene: 2. The length of the CDR3 is 12 residues. Germline CDR1 and CDR2: MNHNY and SVGAGI (reference sequence).

This clone was counted once. The genes are TRBV19 and TRBJ2-1; 9 bases agree with TRBD2. This CDR3 spans 15 amino acids. Germline V gene sequence: CDR1 LNHDA, CDR2 SQIVND (reference sequence). V lost 4 bases and J lost 8; bases outside the gene matches: 9. The DNA for the CDR3 is TGTGCCAGTAGTACGTCGGTAGCGGGAGCCTATGAGCAGTTCTTC. Protein: CASSTSVAGAYEQFF.

The chain couples TRBV5-3 to TRBJ1-3; 7 bases line up with TRBD1. TRBV5-3 is given ORF status, its function remaining uncertain. The CDR3 totals 19 residues. V lost 6 bases and J lost 0; bases outside the gene matches: 18. CDR3 amino acids: CARKGGPYPSCVSGNTIYF. Here the CDR3 DNA reads TGTGCCAGAAAAGGGGGCCCCTACCCTAGTTGCGTCTCTGGAAACACCATATATTTT.

V gene TRBV20-1 combines with J gene TRBJ1-5; tentatively, D is TRBD1 (5 bases). This CDR3 is built from 14 residues. Germline V CDR1 and CDR2: DFQATT, SNEGSKA (reference sequence). V was shortened by 3 bases and J by 7 bases, with 16 bases between the two germline ends. CDR3 amino acids: CSASPRGFRQPQHF. The CDR3, as DNA: TGCAGTGCTAGTCCCCGGGGGTTTAGACAGCCCCAGCATTTT.

The CDR3 nucleotides are TGTGCCACCAGCAGAGATGCGCACAGGGGGCGCGGGAACGAGCAGTACTTC. Amino acid sequence: CATSRDAHRGRGNEQYF. The chain is built from TRBV15 and TRBJ2-7, with TRBD1 matching 9 bases. The germline CDR1 and CDR2 sequences are LNHNV and YYDKDF (reference sequence). This CDR3 is built from 17 residues. Trimming took 0 bases from V and 5 from J; bases not matched to a gene: 11.

V is TRBV27 and J is TRBJ1-1; D not certain. V was pared by 3 bases and J by 4 bases, with 12 bases between. The CDR3 is made up of 14 amino acids. In germline, CDR1 is MNHEY, CDR2 SMNVEV (reference sequence). CDR3 DNA: TGTGCCAGCAGTTTCAGTTTGGCGAGCACTGAAGCTTTCTTT. As protein: CASSFSLASTEAFF.

CDR3 DNA: TGTGCCAGCAGAGTTTATAGCAATCAGCCCCAGCATTTT. This translates into CASRVYSNQPQHF. The chain employs TRBV27 and TRBJ1-5; no clear D. CDR1 is MNHEY and CDR2 is SMNVEV in the germline V gene (reference sequence). The CDR3 is 13 amino acids. Trimming removed 6 bases at V and 0 bases at J, with 6 bases between.

The chain joins TRBV24-1 to TRBJ2-7, with D possibly matching TRBD1 (6 bases). V was trimmed by 5 bases and J by 2 bases, leaving 9 bases between them. The germline V gene encodes CDR1 KGHDR and CDR2 SFDVKD. The CDR3 consists of 13 residues. In nucleotides, the CDR3 is TGTGCCACCAGTGCAGGGGCCACCTACGAGCAGTACTTC. Its translation: CATSAGATYEQYF.

This clone has more than one count but fewer than ten. The genes are TRBV11-2 and TRBJ2-4; the D gene is possibly TRBD2 (6 bases). The V gene's germline CDR1 is SGHAT and CDR2 FQNNGV. With 3 bases removed from V and 5 bases from J, the gap between germline ends came to 8 bases. The CDR3 is 13 residues long. CDR3 sequence (DNA): TGTGCCAGCAGCTTCGGGACTGAAAACATTCAGTACTTC. Protein: CASSFGTENIQYF.

The chain combines TRBV30 with TRBJ1-2, with 7 bases matching TRBD1. This CDR3 has 13 residues. Trimming took 6 bases from V and 4 from J; bases not matched to a gene: 8. Germline CDR1 and CDR2: GTSNPN and SVGIG (reference sequence). Here the CDR3 reads CACQGVGSYGYTF. In DNA, the CDR3 is TGTGCCTGTCAGGGGGTGGGGAGCTATGGCTACACCTTC.

This clone has just one count. The rearrangement joins TRBV4-2 to TRBJ2-7, with TRBD2 matching 8 bases. This CDR3 contains 14 residues. Germline V gene lookup returns CDR1 LGHNA and CDR2 YNFKEQ. V lost 8 bases to trimming and J lost 2 bases; unmatched junction nucleotides: 8. CDR3 residues: CASSRASGPYEQYF. The CDR3 region has the DNA TGTGCCAGCTCGAGGGCTAGCGGGCCCTACGAGCAGTACTTC.

The chain uses TRBV6-2 or TRBV6-3 and TRBJ1-5; D possibly corresponds to TRBD1 (6 bases). Between the trimmed V and J ends, which lost 6 bases and 8 bases, there was a span of 14 bases. This CDR3 is 13 amino acids long. Per the germline V gene, CDR1 is MNHEY and CDR2 is SVGEGT. The DNA for the CDR3 is TGTGCCAGCAGCGGACAGCGGTGGGAGCCCCAGCATTTT. Amino acid sequence: CASSGQRWEPQHF.

The chain has TRBV11-2 and TRBJ1-1; no clear D gene. Germline loops: CDR1 SGHAT, CDR2 FQNNGV. CDR3 length: 13 amino acids. V shed 5 bases and J shed 4 bases, with 11 bases lying between them. The CDR3 loop is CASSPTRRTEAFF. The CDR3 nucleotides read TGTGCCAGCAGCCCGACACGGCGCACTGAAGCTTTCTTT.

The J gene is TRBJ2-1, the V gene TRBV7-6; D is perhaps TRBD1 (6 bases). From germline, CDR1 is SGHVS and CDR2 FNYEAQ. The CDR3 contains 20 residues. The ends were cut back, 2 bases at V and 0 bases at J, with 23 bases in the middle. The CDR3: CASSLRSPGGTGSSYNEQFF. The CDR3 DNA reads TGTGCCAGCAGCTTAAGGTCCCCCGGAGGTACAGGGAGCTCCTACAATGAGCAGTTCTTC.

V usage is TRBV7-2 and J usage is TRBJ1-5; 7 bases map to TRBD1. This CDR3 is 18 amino acids long. V gave up 2 bases and J gave up 0 bases; unmatched junction bases: 10. The germline CDR1 and CDR2 sequences are SGHTA and FQGNSA. For the CDR3, the DNA is TGTGCCAGCAGCTTATACGGGACAGACCCTAATAGCAATCAGCCCCAGCATTTT. Protein: CASSLYGTDPNSNQPQHF.